This TCR beta chain was observed in a study of T-cell memory formation after mild COVID-19. Notes on the study in general: Contracting clones localized mainly to CM and EM when CD4+ and mainly to EMRA when CD8+.

Constant-segment primers and 5'RACE yielded cDNA libraries for TCR alpha and TCR beta, each carrying sample barcodes and UMIs. A single record per CDR3 protein comes from TCRdb applying MiXCR to the 5' RACE reads. The sample includes hundreds of thousands of distinct CDR3 sequences, more than 15% of them seen just once. This clonotype showed up just a few times. Its antigen remains unidentified. Per germline, CDR1 MNHEY and CDR2 SVGAGI. V shed 0 bases and J 5 bases; nucleotides not matched to a gene: 6. The CDR3 sequence is 16 residues long. The rearrangement uses TRBV6-5 and TRBJ2-2; 7 bases are shared with TRBD2. The sequenced sample consisted of PBMCs or a T cell subset sorted from them (not recorded which). The clonotype was recovered from a young man who had mild COVID-19 (a few samples of this study predate the infection). Cell type and time point are not known. The CDR3, as DNA: TGTGCCAGCAGTTACTCGACCGGGGGGTGGACCGGGGAGCTGTTTTTT. It codes for CASSYSTGGWTGELFF.